This T cell receptor (beta chain) is from a study of shared clonotypes between healthy human individuals. Study overall: Per donor, three plates held CD4 naive cells, three held CD4 memory, two held CD8 naive and one held CD8 memory. Study-level points and caveats: Among the subsets, naive ones generally showed larger estimated richness than memory ones.

Produced via immunoSEQ multiplex PCR; TCRdb's table is partial and in-frame only. The sample lists more than 400,000 clones, around 96% occurring once. The CDR3 is 17 amino acids. Germline loops: CDR1 SGDLS, CDR2 YYNGEE. Trimming cost V 0 bases and J 11 bases, with 26 bases left between them. Concerning this clone itself: The antigen remains unidentified.

The clonotype originates from a woman in her 30s in good health. The chain combines TRBV9 with TRBJ1-1; D gene uncertain. Input material: naive CD4+ T cells sorted from blood. Subset given: CD45RA+ positively selected. The CDR3 is CASSVGKAAGPVPRAFF. CDR3 bases: TGTGCCAGCAGCGTAGGGAAGGCGGCAGGCCCCGTCCCTAGGGCTTTCTTT. Based on the CDR3 plus reference TRBV9 and TRBJ1-1, the full variable domain is DSGVTQTPKHLITATGQRVTLRCSPRSGDLSVYWYQQSLDQGLQFLIQYYNGEERAKGNILERFSAQQFPDLHSELNLSSLELGDSALYFCASSVGKAAGPVPRAFFGQGTRLTVV.